What follows are 11 T cell receptor beta chains derived from one specimen sequenced in a study of T-cell reconstitution after alpha-beta-depleted transplantation in children. For TCRbeta, the library was prepared with unique molecular identifiers. TCRdb re-called the PCR reads with MiXCR, one entry per CDR3 protein. Of roughly 790,000 distinct CDR3 sequences listed, roughly 15% are singletons. The source material was PBMCs, mostly from graft donor cells, sampled 360 days after TCRalphabeta/CD19-depleted stem cell transplant. The receptors here all came from a male patient aged 10 to 17 who had a stem cell transplant for acute lymphoblastic leukemia, so the T cells may come from the graft donor.

In this sample, this clonotype turned up many times. The V and J genes are TRBV4-2 and TRBJ2-1; no definite D call. From germline, CDR1 is LGHNA and CDR2 YNFKEQ. The V end lost 1 base, the J end lost 10 bases, and 11 bases lay between the germline ends. The CDR3 sequence is 13 residues long. This CDR3 is CASSQGWPREQFF. CDR3 DNA sequence: TGTGCCAGCAGCCAAGGATGGCCCAGGGAGCAGTTCTTC.

The rearrangement joins TRBV7-2 to TRBJ2-1; maybe TRBD2 (6 bases). Looked up from germline, CDR1 is SGHTA and CDR2 is FQGNSA. CDR3 length equals 15 residues. V gave up 6 bases and J gave up 5 bases, with 17 bases separating them. As DNA, the CDR3 is TGTGCCAGCAGACTCCCTGGACTACCAAACAATGAGCAGTTCTTC. It codes for CASRLPGLPNNEQFF.

The gene calls are TRBV10-1 and TRBJ2-3; a possible D gene is TRBD1 (6 bases). CDR3 length: 15 amino acids. Germline values: CDR1 WNHNN, CDR2 SYGVQD (reference sequence). Trimming stripped 5 bases from V and 5 bases from J, with 17 bases between. The CDR3 reads CASSTTGKGRDTQYF. As DNA, the CDR3 is TGCGCCAGCAGTACCACAGGGAAGGGCAGAGATACGCAGTATTTT.

This clonotype was detected a few times. This rearrangement joins TRBV7-9 to TRBJ2-1; unclear D gene. V was shortened by 8 bases and J by 5 bases, with 22 bases between the two germline ends. The CDR3 has 16 residues. In germline, CDR1 is SEHNR, CDR2 FQNEAQ (reference sequence). The CDR3 coding sequence is TGTGCCAGCTACACAAACCCGACCACTCCTAACAATGAGCAGTTCTTC. This encodes CASYTNPTTPNNEQFF.

The chain has TRBV20-1 and TRBJ2-7, with 11 bases lining up with TRBD2. The CDR3 loop spans 15 amino acids. Germline CDR1 and CDR2: DFQATT and SNEGSKA (reference sequence). V shed 4 bases and J 2 bases; nucleotides not matched to a gene: 7. DNA for the CDR3: TGCAGTGCTAATCGAGGACTAGCGGGTGCCTACGAGCAGTACTTC. It specifies CSANRGLAGAYEQYF.

V usage is TRBV12-3 or TRBV12-4 and J usage is TRBJ2-1; 10 positions agree with TRBD1. With V trimmed by 6 bases and J by 1 base, 6 bases remained unmatched. The CDR3 contains 16 residues. Written as DNA, the CDR3 is TGTGCCAGCAGCCCCGGACAGGGGGAGTCCTACAATGAGCAGTTCTTC. This sequence encodes CASSPGQGESYNEQFF.

This clonotype was picked up a small number of times. The V call is TRBV12-3 or TRBV12-4, the J call TRBJ2-1, with 7 bases aligning to TRBD2. The CDR3 is 12 amino acids. The V segment lost 0 bases and the J segment 15 bases; nucleotides outside the gene matches: 5. In DNA, the CDR3 is TGTGCCAGCAGTTTAGCACGGCGGGAGTTGTTCTTC. It translates to CASSLARRELFF.

The chain is built from TRBV5-1 and TRBJ2-2; maybe TRBD1 (5 bases). The CDR3 has 17 amino acids. Germline values: CDR1 SGHRS, CDR2 YFSETQ. V was shortened by 2 bases and J by 2 bases, with 16 bases between the two germline ends. This CDR3 is CASSFEMVDRNTGELFF. The DNA for the CDR3 is TGCGCCAGCAGCTTTGAAATGGTTGACAGAAACACCGGGGAGCTGTTTTTT.

The chain is built from TRBV7-3 and TRBJ1-2; D ambiguous. The CDR3 is 13 amino acids. V was cut by 0 bases and J by 3 bases, with 5 bases left in between. The V gene's germline CDR1 is SGHTA and CDR2 FQGTGA. The CDR3 region is CASSLTGHYGYTF. In DNA form, the CDR3 reads TGTGCCAGCAGCTTAACTGGGCACTATGGCTACACCTTC.

The V and J genes are TRBV25-1 and TRBJ1-5; 9 nucleotides line up with TRBD1. The CDR3 length is 16 residues. V was pared by 4 bases and J by 0 bases, with 4 bases of the junction left unmatched. The germline CDR1 and CDR2 sequences are MGHDK and SYGVNS. The CDR3 nucleotides are TGTGCCAGCAGTGCCGGACAGGGGTATAGCAATCAGCCCCAGCATTTT. Translation: CASSAGQGYSNQPQHF.

In this sample, this clonotype turned up a few times. The chain couples TRBV29-1 to TRBJ2-7; 10 bases match TRBD2. The ends lost 3 bases at V and 3 bases at J; junction bases unmatched: 5. Germline CDR1 reads SQVTM; CDR2 reads ANQGSEA. There are 14 residues in the CDR3. The CDR3 loop reads CSVESTSGIYEQYF. In DNA form, the CDR3 reads TGCAGCGTTGAGAGTACTAGCGGGATCTACGAGCAGTACTTC.